The entry below gives a single T cell receptor (beta chain) sequence along with its context. The entry originates in a study of technical replicates of blood from several donors. Sequenced by immunoSEQ multiplex PCR; TCRdb stores in-frame clones only, minus some. This sample carries just over 95,000 clones, roughly 94% of them seen once, and the ten largest clones take approximately 0.33%. Sequencing input: T cells isolated from PBMCs. This TCR was sampled from a human donor in good health.

The CDR3 DNA follows: TGTGCCAGTAGTACGGGGACAGATTGGAATATTATTTATAGCAATCAGCCCCAGCATTTT. Amino acid sequence: CASSTGTDWNIIYSNQPQHF. This chain links TRBV19 with TRBJ1-5; 7 bases agree with TRBD1. This CDR3 spans 20 amino acids. Germline V gene sequence: CDR1 LNHDA, CDR2 SQIVND (reference sequence). Trimming removed 4 bases from V and 0 bases from J; junction bases left unmatched: 18.